Reported below is one TCR beta chain. A second PCR, run for about 7 to 11 cycles, used a sample-barcoded 5' primer plus a J-beta primer mix. MiXCR was run by TCRdb on the 5' RACE reads, yielding one entry per CDR3 protein. The repertoire holds 750,000 to 950,000 distinct CDR3 sequences, with roughly 53% as singletons. The V end was cut by 4 bases, the J end by 3 bases, with 16 bases between. This CDR3 spans 15 amino acids. The V gene's germline CDR1 is SGHRS and CDR2 YFSETQ. These data belong to a study of blood T cells in healthy people across ages. The V call is TRBV5-1, the J call TRBJ1-2; possibly TRBD1 for D (6 bases). The clonotype comes from a man at least 80 years old in good health. The source material was blood. Here the CDR3 DNA reads TGCGCCAGCAGCGTCCCCGGGACAAAGGACTATGGCTACACCTTC. Translation: CASSVPGTKDYGYTF.